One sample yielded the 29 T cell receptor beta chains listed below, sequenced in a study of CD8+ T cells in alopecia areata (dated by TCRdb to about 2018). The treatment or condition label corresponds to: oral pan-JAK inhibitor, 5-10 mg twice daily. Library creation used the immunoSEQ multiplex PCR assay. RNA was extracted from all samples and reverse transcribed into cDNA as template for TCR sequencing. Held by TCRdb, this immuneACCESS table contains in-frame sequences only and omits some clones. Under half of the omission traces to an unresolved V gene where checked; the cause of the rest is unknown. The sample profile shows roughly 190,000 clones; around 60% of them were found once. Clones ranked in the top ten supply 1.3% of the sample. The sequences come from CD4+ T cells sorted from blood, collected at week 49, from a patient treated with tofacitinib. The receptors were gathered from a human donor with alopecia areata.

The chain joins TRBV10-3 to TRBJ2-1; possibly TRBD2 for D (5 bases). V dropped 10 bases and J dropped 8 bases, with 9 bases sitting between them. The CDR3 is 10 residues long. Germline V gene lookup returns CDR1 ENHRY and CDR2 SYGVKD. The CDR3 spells CARRLDEQFF. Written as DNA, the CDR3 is TGTGCCAGGAGGTTGGATGAGCAGTTCTTC.

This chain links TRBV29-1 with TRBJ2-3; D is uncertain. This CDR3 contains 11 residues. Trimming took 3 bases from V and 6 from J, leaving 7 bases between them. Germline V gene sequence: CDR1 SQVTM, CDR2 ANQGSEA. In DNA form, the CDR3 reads TGCAGCGTTGAGGTGATGGATACGCAGTATTTT. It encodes CSVEVMDTQYF.

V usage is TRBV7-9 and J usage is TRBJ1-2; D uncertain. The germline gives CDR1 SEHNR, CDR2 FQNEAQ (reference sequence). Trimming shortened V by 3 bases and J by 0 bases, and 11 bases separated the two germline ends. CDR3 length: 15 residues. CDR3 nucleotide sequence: TGTGCCAGCAGCTTCGGTACATCGACTAACTATGGCTACACCTTC. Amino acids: CASSFGTSTNYGYTF.

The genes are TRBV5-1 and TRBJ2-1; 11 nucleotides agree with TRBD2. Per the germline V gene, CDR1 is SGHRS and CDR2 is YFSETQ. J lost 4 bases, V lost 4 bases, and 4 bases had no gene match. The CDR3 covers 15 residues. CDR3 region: CASSTTSGGYNEQFF. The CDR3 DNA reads TGCGCCAGCAGCACCACTAGCGGGGGTTACAATGAGCAGTTCTTC.

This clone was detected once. The CDR3 DNA is TGTGCCAGCATGGGTACCGACCTCTATGGCTACACCTTC. The encoded protein is CASMGTDLYGYTF. The V gene is TRBV2, the J gene TRBJ1-2; D not certain. CDR1 and CDR2 (germline): SNHLY, FYNNEI. Trimming stripped 7 bases from V and 4 bases from J, with 13 bases between. This CDR3 has 13 amino acids.

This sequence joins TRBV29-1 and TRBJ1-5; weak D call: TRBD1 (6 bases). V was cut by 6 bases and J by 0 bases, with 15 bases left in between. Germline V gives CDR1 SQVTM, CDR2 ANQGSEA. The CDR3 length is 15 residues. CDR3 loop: CSVARTENSNQPQHF. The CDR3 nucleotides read TGCAGCGTCGCCCGGACAGAGAATAGCAATCAGCCCCAGCATTTT.

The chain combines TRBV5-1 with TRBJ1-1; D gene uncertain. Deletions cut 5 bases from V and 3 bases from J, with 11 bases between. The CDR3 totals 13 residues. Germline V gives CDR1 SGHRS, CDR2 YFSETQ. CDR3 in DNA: TGCGCCAGCAGTTCATTACCGGACACTGAAGCTTTCTTT. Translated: CASSSLPDTEAFF.

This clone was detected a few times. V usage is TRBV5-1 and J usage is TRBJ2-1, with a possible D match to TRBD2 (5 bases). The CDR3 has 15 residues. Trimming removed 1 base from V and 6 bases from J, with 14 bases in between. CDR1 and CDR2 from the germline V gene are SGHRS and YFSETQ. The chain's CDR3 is CASSLTAGGSNEQFF. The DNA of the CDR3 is TGCGCCAGCAGCTTGACGGCAGGAGGAAGCAATGAGCAGTTCTTC.

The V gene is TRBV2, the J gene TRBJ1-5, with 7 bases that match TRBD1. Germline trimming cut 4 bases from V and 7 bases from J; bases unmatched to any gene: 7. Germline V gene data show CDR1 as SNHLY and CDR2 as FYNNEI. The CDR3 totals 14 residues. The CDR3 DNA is TGTGCCAGCAGTGGACAGGGATTGAGGCAGCCCCAGCATTTT. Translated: CASSGQGLRQPQHF.

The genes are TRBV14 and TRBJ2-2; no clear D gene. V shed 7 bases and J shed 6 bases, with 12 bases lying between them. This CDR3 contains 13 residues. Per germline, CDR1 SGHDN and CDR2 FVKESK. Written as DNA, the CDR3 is TGTGCCAGCACGCCGGCAGTATCCGGGGAGCTGTTTTTT. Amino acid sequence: CASTPAVSGELFF.

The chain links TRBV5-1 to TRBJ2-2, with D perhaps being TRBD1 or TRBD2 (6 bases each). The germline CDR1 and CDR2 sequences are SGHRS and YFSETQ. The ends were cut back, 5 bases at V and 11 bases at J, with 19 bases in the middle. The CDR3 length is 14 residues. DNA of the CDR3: TGCGCCAGCAGACAGGAGGGGGTGACGGGCGAGCTGTTTTTT. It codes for CASRQEGVTGELFF.

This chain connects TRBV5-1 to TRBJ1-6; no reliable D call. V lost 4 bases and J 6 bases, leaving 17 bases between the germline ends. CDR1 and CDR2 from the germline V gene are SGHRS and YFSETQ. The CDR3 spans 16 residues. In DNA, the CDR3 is TGCGCCAGCAGCCGGGAGGGCAGGAAACTTAATTCACCCCTCCACTTT. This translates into CASSREGRKLNSPLHF.

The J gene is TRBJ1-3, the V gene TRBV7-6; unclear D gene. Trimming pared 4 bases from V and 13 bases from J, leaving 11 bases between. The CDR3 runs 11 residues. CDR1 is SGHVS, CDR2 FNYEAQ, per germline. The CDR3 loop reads CASSSVGQIYF. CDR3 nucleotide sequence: TGTGCCAGCAGCTCGGTTGGGCAGATATATTTT. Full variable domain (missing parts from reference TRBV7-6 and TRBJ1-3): GAGVSQSPRYKVTKRGQDVALRCDPISGHVSLYWYRQALGQGPEFLTYFNYEAQQDKSGLPNDRFSAERPEGSISTLTIQRTEQRDSAMYRCASSSVGQIYFGEGSWLTVV.

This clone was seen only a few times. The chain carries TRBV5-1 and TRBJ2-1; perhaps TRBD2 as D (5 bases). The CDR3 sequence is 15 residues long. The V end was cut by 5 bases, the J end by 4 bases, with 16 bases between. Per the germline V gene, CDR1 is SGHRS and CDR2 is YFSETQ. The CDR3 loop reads CASRPTGIEYNEQFF. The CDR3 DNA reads TGCGCCAGCAGACCAACCGGGATCGAATACAATGAGCAGTTCTTC.

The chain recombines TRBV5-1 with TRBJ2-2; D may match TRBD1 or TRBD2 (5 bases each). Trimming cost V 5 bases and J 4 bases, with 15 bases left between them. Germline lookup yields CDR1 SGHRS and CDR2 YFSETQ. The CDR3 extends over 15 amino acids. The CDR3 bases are TGCGCCAGCAGGGAGCAGGGAGATTTCACCGGGGAGCTGTTTTTT. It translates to CASREQGDFTGELFF.

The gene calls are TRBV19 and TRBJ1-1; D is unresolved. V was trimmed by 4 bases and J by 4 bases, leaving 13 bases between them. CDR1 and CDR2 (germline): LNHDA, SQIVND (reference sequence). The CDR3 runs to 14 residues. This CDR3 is CASSTAASGTEAFF. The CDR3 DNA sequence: TGTGCCAGTAGTACGGCGGCATCGGGCACTGAAGCTTTCTTT.

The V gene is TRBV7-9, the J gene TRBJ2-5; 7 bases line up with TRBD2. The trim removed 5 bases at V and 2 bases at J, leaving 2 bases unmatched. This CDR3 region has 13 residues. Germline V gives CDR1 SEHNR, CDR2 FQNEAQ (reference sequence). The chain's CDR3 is CASSRLAQETQYF. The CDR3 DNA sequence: TGTGCCAGCAGCAGACTAGCTCAAGAGACCCAGTACTTC.

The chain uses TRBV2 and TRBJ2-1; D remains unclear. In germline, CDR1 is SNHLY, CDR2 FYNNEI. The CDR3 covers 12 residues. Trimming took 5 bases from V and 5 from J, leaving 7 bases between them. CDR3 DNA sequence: TGTGCCAGCAGTTCTCAGGACAATGAGCAGTTCTTC. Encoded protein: CASSSQDNEQFF.

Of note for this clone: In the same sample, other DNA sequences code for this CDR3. CDR3 nucleotides: TGCAGCGTTGTCCGGGCAGGCTCCTACGAGCAGTACTTC. Its protein product is CSVVRAGSYEQYF. This rearrangement joins TRBV29-1 to TRBJ2-7; D not resolved. The germline V gene encodes CDR1 SQVTM and CDR2 ANQGSEA. Trimming removed 4 bases at V and 0 bases at J, with 10 bases between. CDR3 length: 13 amino acids.

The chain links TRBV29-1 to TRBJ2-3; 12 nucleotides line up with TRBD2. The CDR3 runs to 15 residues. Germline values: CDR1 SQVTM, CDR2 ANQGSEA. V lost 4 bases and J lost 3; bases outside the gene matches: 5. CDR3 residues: CSVVTSGGPTDTQYF. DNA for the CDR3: TGCAGCGTTGTAACTAGCGGGGGGCCGACAGATACGCAGTATTTT.

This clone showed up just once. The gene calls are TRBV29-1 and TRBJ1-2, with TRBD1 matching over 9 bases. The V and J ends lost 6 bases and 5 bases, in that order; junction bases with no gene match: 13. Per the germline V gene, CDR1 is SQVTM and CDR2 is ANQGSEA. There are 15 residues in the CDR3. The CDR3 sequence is CSVQPGQGPVYGYTF. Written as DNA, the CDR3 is TGCAGCGTCCAACCGGGACAGGGCCCGGTGTATGGCTACACCTTC.

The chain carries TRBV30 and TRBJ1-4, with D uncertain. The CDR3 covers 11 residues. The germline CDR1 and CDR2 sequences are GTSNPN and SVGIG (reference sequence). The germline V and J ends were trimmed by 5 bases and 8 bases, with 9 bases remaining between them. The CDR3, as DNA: TGTGCCTGGGGGAACAGCGAAAAACTGTTTTTT. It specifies CAWGNSEKLFF.

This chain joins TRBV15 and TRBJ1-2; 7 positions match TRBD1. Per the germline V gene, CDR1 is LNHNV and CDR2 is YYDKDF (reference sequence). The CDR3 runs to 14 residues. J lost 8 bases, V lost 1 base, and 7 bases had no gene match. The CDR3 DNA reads TGTGCCACCAGCAGAGGTTTGTGGACAGGCGGCTACACCTTC. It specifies CATSRGLWTGGYTF.

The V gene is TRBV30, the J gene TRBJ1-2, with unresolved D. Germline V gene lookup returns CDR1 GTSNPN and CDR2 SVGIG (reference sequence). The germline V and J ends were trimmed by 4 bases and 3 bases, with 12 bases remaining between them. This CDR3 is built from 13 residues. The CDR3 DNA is TGTGCCTGGATAGCGGGGTACGACTATGGCTACACCTTC. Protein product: CAWIAGYDYGYTF.

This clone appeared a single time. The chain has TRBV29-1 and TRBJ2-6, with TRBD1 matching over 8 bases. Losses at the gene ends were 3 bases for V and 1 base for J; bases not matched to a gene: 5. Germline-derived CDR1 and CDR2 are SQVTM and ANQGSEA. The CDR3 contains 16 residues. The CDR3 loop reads CSVDGQGASGANVLTF. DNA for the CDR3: TGCAGCGTTGATGGGCAGGGGGCGTCTGGGGCCAACGTCCTGACTTTC.

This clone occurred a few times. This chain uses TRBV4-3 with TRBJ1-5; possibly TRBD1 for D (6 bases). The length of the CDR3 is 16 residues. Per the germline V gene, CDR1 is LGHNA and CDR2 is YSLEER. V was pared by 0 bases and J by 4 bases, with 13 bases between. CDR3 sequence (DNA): TGCGCCAGCAGCCAAGATACAGGGTCCCAAAATCAGCCCCAGCATTTT. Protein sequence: CASSQDTGSQNQPQHF.

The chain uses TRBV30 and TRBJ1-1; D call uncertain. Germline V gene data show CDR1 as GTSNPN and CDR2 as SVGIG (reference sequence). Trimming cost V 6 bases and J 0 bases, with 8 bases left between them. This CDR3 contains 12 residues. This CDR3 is CACQKMNTEAFF. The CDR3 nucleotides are TGTGCCTGTCAAAAAATGAACACTGAAGCTTTCTTT. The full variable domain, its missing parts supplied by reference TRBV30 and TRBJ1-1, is SQTIHQWPATLVQPVGSPLSLECTVEGTSNPNLYWYRQAAGRGLQLLFYSVGIGQISSEVPQNLSASRPQDRQFILSSKKLLLSDSGFYLCACQKMNTEAFFGQGTRLTVV.

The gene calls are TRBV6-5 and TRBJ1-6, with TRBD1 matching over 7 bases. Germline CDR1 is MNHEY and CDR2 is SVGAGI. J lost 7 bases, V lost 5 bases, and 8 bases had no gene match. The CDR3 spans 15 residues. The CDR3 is CASSGTGQKNSPLHF. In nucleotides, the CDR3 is TGTGCCAGCAGTGGGACGGGACAGAAGAATTCACCCCTCCACTTT.

The CDR3 region is CSARTGGYGYTF. The CDR3 bases are TGCAGCGCCCGGACAGGGGGATATGGCTACACCTTC. The chain has TRBV29-1 and TRBJ1-2; 10 nucleotides align to TRBD1. Germline trimming cut 7 bases from V and 5 bases from J; bases unmatched to any gene: 4. CDR1 is SQVTM, CDR2 ANQGSEA, per germline. The CDR3 has 12 residues.